These 26 T cell receptor beta chains came from one sample sequenced in a study of cytomegalovirus exposure and HLA in healthy donors. Primers included in the PCR were 60 Vbeta and 13 Jbeta primers. Clones were read by immunoSEQ multiplex PCR, and TCRdb kept only the in-frame ones, dropping some. This sample has approximately 150,000 clones, with roughly 79% found just once. Sequencing used PBMCs. These receptors were taken from a woman aged 40 to 49 in good health and CMV-seronegative.

The chain recombines TRBV7-6 with TRBJ2-3; D is perhaps TRBD2 (5 bases). CDR3 size: 15 residues. V dropped 1 base and J dropped 2 bases, with 10 bases sitting between them. Per germline, CDR1 SGHVS and CDR2 FNYEAQ. This CDR3 reads CASSLGSGFTDTQYF. For the CDR3, the DNA is TGTGCCAGCAGCTTAGGGTCGGGATTCACAGATACGCAGTATTTT. Complete variable domain (other parts from reference TRBV7-6 and TRBJ2-3): GAGVSQSPRYKVTKRGQDVALRCDPISGHVSLYWYRQALGQGPEFLTYFNYEAQQDKSGLPNDRFSAERPEGSISTLTIQRTEQRDSAMYRCASSLGSGFTDTQYFGPGTRLTVL.

V is TRBV7-2 and J is TRBJ1-4, with D possibly matching TRBD1 (5 bases). The V end was cut by 5 bases, the J end by 8 bases, with 15 bases between. This CDR3 is 14 amino acids long. Germline values: CDR1 SGHTA, CDR2 FQGNSA. CDR3 nucleotide sequence: TGTGCCAGCAGCATCAGGGTTGGTGAGGAAAAACTGTTTTTT. It specifies CASSIRVGEEKLFF.

The V gene is TRBV9, the J gene TRBJ1-2; 12 nucleotides align to TRBD1. CDR3 length equals 16 residues. Germline-derived CDR1 and CDR2 are SGDLS and YYNGEE. Germline trimming cut 0 bases from V and 6 bases from J; bases unmatched to any gene: 6. The CDR3 region is CASSVGGTGGIHGYTF. For the CDR3, the DNA is TGTGCCAGCAGCGTAGGGGGGACAGGGGGCATCCATGGCTACACCTTC. Combining the CDR3 with reference TRBV9 and TRBJ1-2 gives the whole variable domain DSGVTQTPKHLITATGQRVTLRCSPRSGDLSVYWYQQSLDQGLQFLIQYYNGEERAKGNILERFSAQQFPDLHSELNLSSLELGDSALYFCASSVGGTGGIHGYTFGSGTRLTVV.

This CDR3 is CASSGAGIGFGDTQYF. CDR3 bases: TGCGCCAGCAGCGGGGCAGGGATCGGATTCGGGGATACGCAGTATTTT. This chain connects TRBV5-1 to TRBJ2-3, with TRBD1 as a possible D gene (5 bases). In germline, CDR1 is SGHRS, CDR2 YFSETQ. This CDR3 spans 16 amino acids. V was trimmed by 4 bases and J by 6 bases, leaving 21 bases between them.

V is TRBV6-5 and J is TRBJ2-5, with a tentative D call TRBD2 (5 bases). The CDR3 spans 14 residues. V was cut by 0 bases and J by 11 bases, with 16 bases left in between. Germline-derived CDR1 and CDR2 are MNHEY and SVGAGI. The CDR3 is CASSYSLPAGEQYF. The CDR3 nucleotides are TGTGCCAGCAGTTACTCCTTACCGGCCGGGGAGCAGTACTTC.

CDR3 DNA: TGCGCCAGCAGCCTGGGGACTAGCGGGAGTCCTCTTGAGGAGACCCAGTACTTC. Protein sequence: CASSLGTSGSPLEETQYF. J is TRBJ2-5 and V is TRBV5-1, with 14 bases matching TRBD2. Germline trimming cut 4 bases from V and 5 bases from J; bases unmatched to any gene: 13. This CDR3 region has 18 residues. In germline, CDR1 is SGHRS, CDR2 YFSETQ.

The V gene is TRBV18, the J gene TRBJ2-1; a weak D match, TRBD2 (6 bases). Germline values: CDR1 KGHSH, CDR2 LQKENI. The CDR3 has 14 residues. Trimming shortened V by 3 bases and J by 15 bases, and 21 bases separated the two germline ends. CDR3 protein: CASSPGTLQMTAFF. In DNA, the CDR3 is TGTGCCAGCTCACCCGGGACTCTCCAAATGACGGCGTTCTTC.

A single count supports this clone. In DNA form, the CDR3 reads TGTGCCAGCAGTGAGGGCCTATCTAACTATGGCTACACCTTC. Translation: CASSEGLSNYGYTF. The chain couples TRBV2 to TRBJ1-2; D call uncertain. The CDR3 spans 14 residues. V was shortened by 3 bases and J by 0 bases, with 8 bases between the two germline ends. Germline lookup yields CDR1 SNHLY and CDR2 FYNNEI.

The chain joins TRBV5-6 to TRBJ1-2, with 10 bases matching TRBD1. J was trimmed by 4 bases and V by 3 bases; bases with no gene match: 12. This CDR3 has 17 residues. CDR1 and CDR2 from the germline V gene are SGHDT and YYEEEE. The CDR3 protein is CASSWTGGKRPSYGYTF. The CDR3 coding sequence is TGTGCCAGCAGCTGGACAGGGGGTAAAAGACCCTCCTATGGCTACACCTTC.

The gene calls are TRBV7-9 and TRBJ2-3; TRBD2 is a possible D gene (5 bases). Per the germline V gene, CDR1 is SEHNR and CDR2 is FQNEAQ (reference sequence). The CDR3 covers 15 residues. The V gene lost 0 bases and the J gene lost 5 bases, with 12 bases spanning the gap. The CDR3 protein is CASSLANGDLDTQYF. The CDR3 DNA sequence: TGTGCCAGCAGCTTAGCTAACGGGGATTTAGATACGCAGTATTTT.

CDR3 in amino acids: CASFPGTSGSAKYEQYF. The CDR3 DNA is TGTGCCAGTTTCCCCGGGACTAGCGGGAGTGCCAAATACGAGCAGTACTTC. The chain combines TRBV28 with TRBJ2-7, with 14 nucleotides matching TRBD2. The length of the CDR3 is 17 residues. V was clipped by 9 bases and J by 4 bases; unmatched bases: 14. The V gene's germline CDR1 is MDHEN and CDR2 SYDVKM.

The gene calls are TRBV19 and TRBJ1-5; 7 positions match TRBD1. The CDR3 sequence is 14 residues long. The J segment lost 4 bases and the V segment lost 4 bases, leaving 4 bases of the junction unmatched. Germline V CDR1 and CDR2: LNHDA, SQIVND (reference sequence). The CDR3 sequence: CASSNRDRNQPQHF. In DNA form, the CDR3 reads TGTGCCAGTAGTAACCGGGACAGAAATCAGCCCCAGCATTTT.

This clone was observed once. This chain connects TRBV29-1 to TRBJ2-1, with D maybe TRBD2 (5 bases). In germline, CDR1 is SQVTM, CDR2 ANQGSEA. This CDR3 comprises 13 residues. V lost 3 bases and J lost 12, with 18 bases in between. The CDR3 coding sequence is TGCAGCGTTGAGGAACTAGTGAACGGACGGCAGTTCTTC. Amino acid sequence: CSVEELVNGRQFF.

The chain employs TRBV19 and TRBJ1-5, with 7 bases that match TRBD1. This CDR3 is 15 amino acids long. J lost 3 bases, V lost 3 bases, and 5 bases had no gene match. The germline gives CDR1 LNHDA, CDR2 SQIVND (reference sequence). CDR3 sequence: CASSISTGVNQPQHF. DNA for the CDR3: TGTGCCAGTAGTATCAGTACAGGGGTCAATCAGCCCCAGCATTTT.

This chain uses TRBV6-4 with TRBJ2-1; D is unresolved. Germline CDR1 reads MRHNA; CDR2 reads SNTAGT. The V gene lost 3 bases and the J gene lost 7 bases, with 10 bases spanning the gap. The CDR3 consists of 13 residues. CDR3 coding DNA: TGTGCCAGCAGTGAGGGCGATTCGAATGAGCAGTTCTTC. Its translation: CASSEGDSNEQFF.

The J gene is TRBJ2-1, the V gene TRBV5-1; D not certain. V lost 2 bases to trimming and J lost 8 bases, with 11 bases between them. The CDR3 is made up of 13 amino acids. Germline CDR1 is SGHRS and CDR2 is YFSETQ. The CDR3 nucleotides read TGCGCCAGCAGCTTAATACTGGGCGATGAGCAGTTCTTC. Encoded protein: CASSLILGDEQFF.

The chain links TRBV27 to TRBJ1-1; 9 bases map to TRBD1. Germline V gene lookup returns CDR1 MNHEY and CDR2 SMNVEV (reference sequence). The CDR3 sequence is 13 residues long. The V and J ends lost 8 bases and 9 bases, in that order; junction bases with no gene match: 10. Written as DNA, the CDR3 is TGTGCCAGCCAACAAAGGGACAGGGCAAAAGCTTTCTTT. Translated, it gives CASQQRDRAKAFF.

With respect to this clone: Other nucleotide sequences from this sample produce the same CDR3. V gene TRBV11-3 combines with J gene TRBJ2-3; D possibly corresponds to TRBD2 (5 bases). CDR1 is SGHNT and CDR2 is YENEEA in the germline V gene. V was cut by 2 bases and J by 2 bases, with 8 bases left in between. The CDR3 runs 14 residues. Written as DNA, the CDR3 is TGTGCCAGCAGCTTAACGGGATCCACAGATACGCAGTATTTT. It translates to CASSLTGSTDTQYF.

CDR3 protein: CASSSRDPKNIQYF. For the CDR3, the DNA is TGTGCCAGCAGTTCCCGGGATCCCAAAAACATTCAGTACTTC. The rearrangement uses TRBV27 and TRBJ2-4; D might be TRBD2 (5 bases). The CDR3 consists of 14 residues. CDR1 and CDR2 (germline): MNHEY, SMNVEV (reference sequence). V gave up 4 bases and J gave up 2 bases, with 9 bases separating them.

This clone was picked up one time. This same CDR3 is encoded by further DNA sequences in the sample. The chain employs TRBV5-1 and TRBJ1-2; a weak D match, TRBD1 (5 bases). The CDR3 has 13 amino acids. The V end was cut by 0 bases, the J end by 4 bases, with 7 bases between. Germline CDR1 is SGHRS and CDR2 is YFSETQ. The CDR3: CASSLDGGYGYTF. The CDR3 nucleotides are TGCGCCAGCAGCTTGGACGGGGGCTATGGCTACACCTTC.

This clone was observed a few times. The genes are TRBV7-2 and TRBJ2-1, with D unclear. The CDR3 totals 14 residues. CDR1 is SGHTA and CDR2 is FQGNSA in the germline V gene. V was shortened by 6 bases and J by 2 bases, with 11 bases between the two germline ends. The DNA of the CDR3 is TGTGCCAGCAGGTACGAGCAGGCCTACAATGAGCAGTTCTTC. Its protein product is CASRYEQAYNEQFF.

The gene calls are TRBV6-5 and TRBJ1-3; perhaps TRBD1 as D (5 bases). V was cut by 6 bases and J by 0 bases, with 9 bases left in between. CDR1 and CDR2 (germline): MNHEY, SVGAGI. The CDR3 length is 14 residues. CDR3 loop: CASRRGDSGNTIYF. The CDR3 bases are TGTGCCAGCAGACGGGGGGACTCTGGAAACACCATATATTTT.

This clone was picked up a small number of times. The junction shows a germline mismatch at one end, possibly a read error. The rearrangement uses TRBV29-1 and TRBJ2-5; D is perhaps TRBD2 (6 bases). Germline V lookup: CDR1 SQVTM, CDR2 ANQGSEA. The CDR3 length is 12 residues. The CDR3, as DNA: TGCAGCGTTGAAGGTGGAGGGGCCTCTCGGGACTTC. Translating it yields CSVEGGGASRDF.

The chain is built from TRBV5-1 and TRBJ1-1, with D uncertain. CDR3 length equals 12 residues. Per the germline V gene, CDR1 is SGHRS and CDR2 is YFSETQ. Trimming pared 1 base from V and 9 bases from J, leaving 10 bases between. CDR3 in amino acids: CASSLQVGQAFF. CDR3 DNA: TGCGCCAGCAGCTTGCAGGTGGGTCAAGCTTTCTTT.

A single count supports this clone. The CDR3 end shows no conserved phenylalanine or tryptophan, and so a read error is likely. This rearrangement joins TRBV6-5 to TRBJ2-7, with 8 positions matching TRBD2. The V segment lost 6 bases and the J segment 9 bases; nucleotides outside the gene matches: 16. From germline, CDR1 is MNHEY and CDR2 SVGAGI. This CDR3 region has 15 residues. CDR3 nucleotides: TGTGCCAGCAGCTCTTCCGGGACTAGTTCGCCCGGGCAGTACCTC. It translates to CASSSSGTSSPGQYL.

The genes are TRBV27 and TRBJ2-1; D may be TRBD1 (6 bases). CDR3 length equals 15 residues. V dropped 3 bases and J dropped 6 bases, with 15 bases sitting between them. Germline CDR1 and CDR2: MNHEY and SMNVEV (reference sequence). The CDR3 bases are TGTGCCAGCAGTTTGAGGCAGGGGTACTCCAATGAGCAGTTCTTC. This codes for CASSLRQGYSNEQFF.